The clone carrying this T cell receptor beta chain occurred many times. Constant-region reverse primers amplified full-length variable regions, followed by semi-nested Nested Universal Primer A PCR. TCRdb reprocessed the 5' RACE reads via MiXCR and lists one record per CDR3 protein. This sample has tens of thousands of distinct CDR3 sequences, with 30% found just once. The CDR3 runs 14 residues. CDR1 is MNHEY, CDR2 SVGAGI, per germline. V dropped 6 bases and J dropped 1 base, with 10 bases sitting between them. This TCR came from a female donor with breast cancer. The V call is TRBV6-5, the J call TRBJ1-5; D call uncertain. Sequencing used tumor-infiltrating naive CD4+ T cells sorted from the breast tumor. Subset given: naive CD4+ T cells, CD4+CD45RA+CD25-. CDR3 nucleotides: TGTGCCAGCAGCCCTCTAGGGAGCAATCAGCCCCAGCATTTT. Protein product: CASSPLGSNQPQHF.